This passage covers 8 T cell receptor beta chains from one sample sequenced in a study of OX40 agonist ivuxolimab in advanced cancers. Sequencing used immunoSEQ multiplex PCR; TCRdb keeps in-frame clones, though not all of them. The sample records about 35,000 clones, approximately 88% being singletons. Sequenced material: CD4+ or CD8+ T cells sorted from blood, taken in a trial of the OX40 agonist ivuxolimab. The receptors derive from an adult with an advanced solid tumor such as melanoma, head and neck, liver or kidney cancer.

The chain couples TRBV30 to TRBJ2-7; D is unclear. Trimming pared 2 bases from V and 3 bases from J, leaving 14 bases between. Germline V gene lookup returns CDR1 GTSNPN and CDR2 SVGIG (reference sequence). This CDR3 region has 14 residues. The CDR3 protein is CAWSTVGFGYEQYF. CDR3 nucleotides: TGTGCCTGGAGTACAGTTGGGTTTGGCTACGAGCAGTACTTC.

This clone occurred once. The V gene is TRBV7-2, the J gene TRBJ2-1; D is uncertain. Trimming stripped 2 bases from V and 0 bases from J, with 20 bases between. Germline lookup yields CDR1 SGHTA and CDR2 FQGNSA. The length of the CDR3 is 19 residues. CDR3 protein: CASSLLGIVGKSSYNEQFF. The CDR3 DNA follows: TGTGCCAGCAGCTTACTGGGTATCGTGGGGAAGAGCTCCTACAATGAGCAGTTCTTC.

This chain connects TRBV9 to TRBJ1-2; tentatively, D is TRBD1 (6 bases). Germline assignment: CDR1 SGDLS and CDR2 YYNGEE. The CDR3 contains 12 residues. Trimming removed 3 bases from V and 8 bases from J, with 11 bases in between. CDR3 nucleotides: TGTGCCAGCAGCGGAACAGGGACCGGCTACACCTTC. Translating it yields CASSGTGTGYTF.

The V call is TRBV27, the J call TRBJ1-1; D remains ambiguous. The germline V gene has CDR1 MNHEY and CDR2 SMNVEV (reference sequence). V shed 3 bases and J shed 1 base, with 6 bases lying between them. CDR3 length: 13 amino acids. The CDR3 nucleotides are TGTGCCAGCAGTTTGTATCCGAACACTGAAGCTTTCTTT. Its translation: CASSLYPNTEAFF.

The genes are TRBV13 and TRBJ1-1; D is uncertain. The CDR3 contains 15 residues. The germline V gene encodes CDR1 PRHDT and CDR2 FYEKMQ (reference sequence). V gave up 8 bases and J gave up 0 bases, with 16 bases separating them. CDR3 in DNA: TGTGCCAGCTCCCCCCCGGGTACCATGAACACTGAAGCTTTCTTT. It codes for CASSPPGTMNTEAFF.

The chain recombines TRBV30 with TRBJ2-7; 11 bases fit TRBD2. From germline, CDR1 is GTSNPN and CDR2 SVGIG (reference sequence). The CDR3 is 14 amino acids. Trimming at V came to 4 bases and at J to 5 bases, leaving 7 bases not matched to a gene. The CDR3 DNA sequence: TGTGCCTGGACCTCGACTAGCGGGATTGACGAGCAGTACTTC. Translating it yields CAWTSTSGIDEQYF.

The chain couples TRBV19 to TRBJ1-6; D possibly corresponds to TRBD1 (5 bases). CDR1 and CDR2 (germline): LNHDA, SQIVND (reference sequence). V was cut by 5 bases and J by 12 bases, with 14 bases left in between. The CDR3 loop spans 13 amino acids. The CDR3 coding sequence is TGTGCCAGTAGTCTTGGGACCGGAGAACCCCTCCACTTT. Translating gives CASSLGTGEPLHF.

This clone was detected only once. The gene calls are TRBV14 and TRBJ2-1; TRBD2 agrees at 13 bases. The CDR3 runs 18 residues. Trimming removed 1 base from V and 8 bases from J; junction bases left unmatched: 11. Germline CDR1 SGHDN, CDR2 FVKESK. DNA of the CDR3: TGTGCCAGCAGCCAAGTTGGACTAGCGGGAGTATTTGGCTATGAGCAGTTCTTC. Amino acids: CASSQVGLAGVFGYEQFF.